Listed below are T cell receptor beta chains from one sample, sequenced in a study of CD4 and CD8 cells across lung adenocarcinoma regions. A single record per CDR3 protein comes from TCRdb applying MiXCR to the PCR reads. The sample consists of about 8,200 distinct CDR3 sequences, about half of them appearing once. The source material was CD8+ T cells from the center of a lung tumor. Every receptor here comes from a male donor with lung adenocarcinoma. The CD4 and CD8 labels of this study may be unreliable. Both conserved end residues are part of each CDR3. The order of the fields is CDR3 DNA, CDR3 protein, clone size, V gene, D gene, J gene. The D gene is left open where the match is weak. A row's size may be missing; if present it is once, few, many or a size class.

cdr3_nt: TGTGCCAGCAGTTTAAAGGGACTAGCGGGAGGGCCGAGGAATGAGCAGTTCTTC
cdr3_aa: CASSLKGLAGGPRNEQFF
clone_size: few
v_call: TRBV27
d_call: TRBD2
j_call: TRBJ2-1

cdr3_nt: TGTGCCAGCAGAGGCTTCACAGATACGCAGTATTTT
cdr3_aa: CASRGFTDTQYF
clone_size: NA
v_call: TRBV6-1
d_call: NA
j_call: TRBJ2-3

cdr3_nt: TGCGCCAGCAGCTTGGCTAGCGGGAGTGGTGACATTCAGTACTTC
cdr3_aa: CASSLASGSGDIQYF
clone_size: NA
v_call: TRBV5-1
d_call: TRBD2
j_call: TRBJ2-4

cdr3_nt: TGTGCCAGCAGTACGGGACTAGCCAGATCAGGACGCTACAATGAGCAGTTCTTC
cdr3_aa: CASSTGLARSGRYNEQFF
clone_size: few
v_call: TRBV27
d_call: TRBD2
j_call: TRBJ2-1

cdr3_nt: TGTGCCAGCAGCCAAGGTCGGGGACCTAGTTACAATGAGCAGTTCTTC
cdr3_aa: CASSQGRGPSYNEQFF
clone_size: many
v_call: TRBV3-1
d_call: NA
j_call: TRBJ2-1

cdr3_nt: TGTGCCAGCAGTTCCCGGGACAGGGTCTACGAGCAGTACTTC
cdr3_aa: CASSSRDRVYEQYF
clone_size: NA
v_call: TRBV6-5
d_call: TRBD1
j_call: TRBJ2-7

cdr3_nt: TGTGCCAGCCGAGTTAGCAATCAGCCCCAGCATTTT
cdr3_aa: CASRVSNQPQHF
clone_size: few
v_call: TRBV12-3/TRBV12-4
d_call: NA
j_call: TRBJ1-5

cdr3_nt: TGTGCCACCCGTTCGGGGGCGCGTAGGAATTCACCCCTCCACTTT
cdr3_aa: CATRSGARRNSPLHF
clone_size: many
v_call: TRBV27
d_call: NA
j_call: TRBJ1-6

cdr3_nt: TGTGCCAGCAGCACGTCCCTCGGCGGGGGGCCGCCCCAAGAGACCCAGTACTTC
cdr3_aa: CASSTSLGGGPPQETQYF
clone_size: NA
v_call: TRBV6-1
d_call: TRBD2
j_call: TRBJ2-5

cdr3_nt: TGTGCCAGCAGTTACGGGGCCCTGGAGTTAGCGGGCGACCCCTACAATGAGCAGTACTTC
cdr3_aa: CASSYGALELAGDPYNEQYF
clone_size: NA
v_call: TRBV6-5
d_call: TRBD2
j_call: TRBJ2-5

cdr3_nt: TGTGCCAGCAGTGAACAAGGGCGTATGAACACTGAAGCTTTCTTT
cdr3_aa: CASSEQGRMNTEAFF
clone_size: NA
v_call: TRBV6-1
d_call: NA
j_call: TRBJ1-1

cdr3_nt: TGTGCCAGCAGGCATAGACAGGGGTTTGGGAATCAGCCCCAGCATTTT
cdr3_aa: CASRHRQGFGNQPQHF
clone_size: NA
v_call: TRBV6-1
d_call: TRBD1
j_call: TRBJ1-5

cdr3_nt: TGTGCCAGCAAACTATCGGACCGATACTACGAGCAGTACTTC
cdr3_aa: CASKLSDRYYEQYF
clone_size: NA
v_call: TRBV6-1
d_call: NA
j_call: TRBJ2-7

cdr3_nt: TGTGCCAGTCGAGACAGGGGCGGGACTGAAGCTTTCTTT
cdr3_aa: CASRDRGGTEAFF
clone_size: once
v_call: TRBV6-1
d_call: TRBD1
j_call: TRBJ1-1

cdr3_nt: TGTGCCAGCAGCACCGGGACTAGCAATGAGCAGTTCTTC
cdr3_aa: CASSTGTSNEQFF
clone_size: NA
v_call: TRBV6-1
d_call: TRBD2
j_call: TRBJ2-1

cdr3_nt: TGTGCCAGCAGCCCCAGGGGAGGGAGCCAAGAGACCCAGTACTTC
cdr3_aa: CASSPRGGSQETQYF
clone_size: NA
v_call: TRBV6-1
d_call: NA
j_call: TRBJ2-5

cdr3_nt: TGTGCCAGCAGCTTAGATATCCTCCGCACAGATACGCAGTATTTT
cdr3_aa: CASSLDILRTDTQYF
clone_size: NA
v_call: TRBV7-6
d_call: NA
j_call: TRBJ2-3

cdr3_nt: TGTGCCAGCAGTTTGACAGGTGGTGAGCAGTACTTC
cdr3_aa: CASSLTGGEQYF
clone_size: NA
v_call: TRBV6-5
d_call: NA
j_call: TRBJ2-5

cdr3_nt: TGTGCCAGCCTCCGGGGTGATACCCAATCTAACTATGGCTACACCTTC
cdr3_aa: CASLRGDTQSNYGYTF
clone_size: NA
v_call: TRBV6-1
d_call: NA
j_call: TRBJ1-2

cdr3_nt: TGTGCCAGCAGTGAACAGAGGTCATCAGATACGCAGTATTTT
cdr3_aa: CASSEQRSSDTQYF
clone_size: NA
v_call: TRBV6-1
d_call: NA
j_call: TRBJ2-3

cdr3_nt: TGTGCCAGCAGTACCCCTCGACAGGGGATATCCTACGAGCAGTACTTC
cdr3_aa: CASSTPRQGISYEQYF
clone_size: NA
v_call: TRBV6-1
d_call: TRBD1
j_call: TRBJ2-7

cdr3_nt: TGTGCCAGCATCTTGACTAGCGGTGGATGGGAGACCCAGTACTTC
cdr3_aa: CASILTSGGWETQYF
clone_size: NA
v_call: TRBV6-1
d_call: TRBD2
j_call: TRBJ2-5

cdr3_nt: TGTGCCAGCGTGGCGTCCTACAATGAGCAGTTCTTC
cdr3_aa: CASVASYNEQFF
clone_size: NA
v_call: TRBV6-1
d_call: NA
j_call: TRBJ2-1

cdr3_nt: TGTGCCAGTTACAGGGGGCACCTGTCTGAAAAACTGTTTTTT
cdr3_aa: CASYRGHLSEKLFF
clone_size: many
v_call: TRBV6-1
d_call: TRBD1
j_call: TRBJ1-4

cdr3_nt: TGTGCCATCAGATCCACCCTGGGAGTGAGCTCCTACGAGCAGTACTTC
cdr3_aa: CAIRSTLGVSSYEQYF
clone_size: NA
v_call: TRBV10-3
d_call: NA
j_call: TRBJ2-7

cdr3_nt: TGTGCCAGCAGCCAAGAGGACGAGCAGTTCTTC
cdr3_aa: CASSQEDEQFF
clone_size: NA
v_call: TRBV4-2
d_call: NA
j_call: TRBJ2-1

cdr3_nt: TGTGCCAGCTCTGCCGTTAAAGAGACCCAGTACTTC
cdr3_aa: CASSAVKETQYF
clone_size: NA
v_call: TRBV6-1
d_call: NA
j_call: TRBJ2-5

cdr3_nt: TGTGCCAGCAGTTCCGGACAGGGTGGGACCTACAATGAGCAGTTCTTC
cdr3_aa: CASSSGQGGTYNEQFF
clone_size: few
v_call: TRBV6-5
d_call: TRBD1
j_call: TRBJ2-1

cdr3_nt: TGTGCCACCCTCGGGGACAGGGCGAGTACTGAAGCTTTCTTT
cdr3_aa: CATLGDRASTEAFF
clone_size: NA
v_call: TRBV10-3
d_call: TRBD1
j_call: TRBJ1-1

cdr3_nt: TGTGCCAGCAGTTACGAGGGGGGCTCTGGGGCCAACGTCCTGACTTTC
cdr3_aa: CASSYEGGSGANVLTF
clone_size: NA
v_call: TRBV6-5
d_call: NA
j_call: TRBJ2-6

cdr3_nt: TGTGCCAGCAGTGTAGCCTGGACTAGCGGGAGCATGGGCGATGAGCAGTTCTTC
cdr3_aa: CASSVAWTSGSMGDEQFF
clone_size: NA
v_call: TRBV6-1
d_call: TRBD2
j_call: TRBJ2-1

cdr3_nt: TGCGCCAGCAGCCAATATGTGTTAGGTGGCTACACCTTC
cdr3_aa: CASSQYVLGGYTF
clone_size: NA
v_call: TRBV4-1
d_call: NA
j_call: TRBJ1-2

cdr3_nt: TGTGCCAGCAGTCCCCAGGGCTCCGGCTCATATGGCTACACCTTC
cdr3_aa: CASSPQGSGSYGYTF
clone_size: NA
v_call: TRBV6-1
d_call: NA
j_call: TRBJ1-2

cdr3_nt: TGTGCCAGCAGTCCGAGGAGGGGGAGCGGCACAGATACGCAGTATTTT
cdr3_aa: CASSPRRGSGTDTQYF
clone_size: NA
v_call: TRBV6-1
d_call: NA
j_call: TRBJ2-3

cdr3_nt: TGTGCCAGCACCCCAGCGGGTAGCGGGCTTAGCTACGAGCAGTACTTC
cdr3_aa: CASTPAGSGLSYEQYF
clone_size: many
v_call: TRBV6-2/TRBV6-3
d_call: TRBD2
j_call: TRBJ2-7

cdr3_nt: TGTGCCAGCAGTCCCCAGAGGCTAGCGGGAGGGGGTGTGACAGATACGCAGTATTTT
cdr3_aa: CASSPQRLAGGGVTDTQYF
clone_size: NA
v_call: TRBV6-1
d_call: TRBD2
j_call: TRBJ2-3

cdr3_nt: TGCGCCAGCAGCCAAGCGCAGGGTATCGAGGCTTTCTTT
cdr3_aa: CASSQAQGIEAFF
clone_size: few
v_call: TRBV4-1
d_call: NA
j_call: TRBJ1-1

cdr3_nt: TGTGCCAGCAGCTTCCGGGACTCACTCTCCTACGAGCAGTACTTC
cdr3_aa: CASSFRDSLSYEQYF
clone_size: many
v_call: TRBV11-1
d_call: NA
j_call: TRBJ2-7

cdr3_nt: TGTGCCAGCACCACTACTGGACAGGAATACAATGAGCAGTTCTTC
cdr3_aa: CASTTTGQEYNEQFF
clone_size: few
v_call: TRBV12-3/TRBV12-4
d_call: TRBD1
j_call: TRBJ2-1

cdr3_nt: TGTGCCAGCAGTGCCCCGGGATGGAACACCGGGGAGCTGTTTTTT
cdr3_aa: CASSAPGWNTGELFF
clone_size: NA
v_call: TRBV25-1
d_call: NA
j_call: TRBJ2-2

cdr3_nt: TGTGCCAGCAGTTCCCCGGGACTAGCGGGGGGTTCAGGGACCCAGTACTTC
cdr3_aa: CASSSPGLAGGSGTQYF
clone_size: NA
v_call: TRBV27
d_call: TRBD2
j_call: TRBJ2-5

cdr3_nt: TGCGCCAGCAGCTTGGAGACGGAGACCCAGTACTTC
cdr3_aa: CASSLETETQYF
clone_size: NA
v_call: TRBV5-1
d_call: NA
j_call: TRBJ2-5

cdr3_nt: TGTGCCAGCAGTGACCCGGGACTAGCGGGGACTTACTCCTACAATGAGCAGTTCTTC
cdr3_aa: CASSDPGLAGTYSYNEQFF
clone_size: NA
v_call: TRBV6-1
d_call: TRBD2
j_call: TRBJ2-1

cdr3_nt: TGTGCCAGCAGTTCCCACGAAGCGGGGAGAGTAAATGAGCAGTTCTTC
cdr3_aa: CASSSHEAGRVNEQFF
clone_size: NA
v_call: TRBV27
d_call: TRBD2
j_call: TRBJ2-1

cdr3_nt: TGCGCCAGCAGCCATGGGGCGGGGCGCGATTTTGAGCAGTATTTT
cdr3_aa: CASSHGAGRDFEQYF
clone_size: many
v_call: TRBV4-1
d_call: NA
j_call: TRBJ2-3

cdr3_nt: TGCGCCAGCAGTGAGTCGGGGGGGTTCGTCTACGAGCAGTACTTC
cdr3_aa: CASSESGGFVYEQYF
clone_size: NA
v_call: TRBV10-2
d_call: TRBD2
j_call: TRBJ2-7

cdr3_nt: TGTGCCAGCAGTTCGGGGCGGGGTGGAAACACTGAAGCTTTCTTT
cdr3_aa: CASSSGRGGNTEAFF
clone_size: many
v_call: TRBV12-3/TRBV12-4
d_call: NA
j_call: TRBJ1-1

cdr3_nt: TGTGCCGAAACGGGGCTAGGAGCCAAAAACATGCAGTATTTC
cdr3_aa: CAETGLGAKNMQYF
clone_size: NA
v_call: TRBV7-2
d_call: NA
j_call: TRBJ2-4

cdr3_nt: TGTGCCAGCAGGGAGGGGACTAACCCTTACAATGAGCAGTTCTTC
cdr3_aa: CASREGTNPYNEQFF
clone_size: many
v_call: TRBV11-1
d_call: TRBD2
j_call: TRBJ2-1

cdr3_nt: TGTGCCAGCAGTTTACCATCGCAGAATGAGCAGTTCTTC
cdr3_aa: CASSLPSQNEQFF
clone_size: NA
v_call: TRBV27
d_call: NA
j_call: TRBJ2-1

cdr3_nt: TGCGCCAGCAAAAGGACAGGACGATCCTACGAGCAGTACTTC
cdr3_aa: CASKRTGRSYEQYF
clone_size: NA
v_call: TRBV10-1
d_call: TRBD1
j_call: TRBJ2-7

cdr3_nt: TGTGCCAGCAGCTTACAGCCCGCGGCCGGGGAGACCCAGTTCTTC
cdr3_aa: CASSLQPAAGETQFF
clone_size: NA
v_call: TRBV7-3
d_call: NA
j_call: TRBJ2-1

cdr3_nt: TGTGCCAGCAGTAAACGACAAAGCTCTGGGGCCAACGTCCTGACTTTC
cdr3_aa: CASSKRQSSGANVLTF
clone_size: many
v_call: TRBV6-1
d_call: NA
j_call: TRBJ2-6

cdr3_nt: TGTGCCAGCAGTAGAGGGTTCTCCTACGAGCAGTACTTC
cdr3_aa: CASSRGFSYEQYF
clone_size: NA
v_call: TRBV27
d_call: NA
j_call: TRBJ2-7

cdr3_nt: TGTGCCAGCCAGTATAGCGGTAGCACAGATACGCAGTATTTT
cdr3_aa: CASQYSGSTDTQYF
clone_size: NA
v_call: TRBV6-1
d_call: NA
j_call: TRBJ2-3